This T cell receptor (beta chain) is drawn from a study of cytomegalovirus exposure and HLA in healthy donors. Trimming took 0 bases from V and 0 from J, leaving 9 bases between them. This CDR3 has 16 residues. Germline assignment: CDR1 LGHNA and CDR2 YNFKEQ. Primers included in the PCR were 60 Vbeta and 13 Jbeta primers. This table comes from immunoSEQ multiplex PCR, and its TCRdb copy is limited to in-frame clones, with some not included. The table records 160,000 or so clones, approximately 80% of them present only once. The chain is built from TRBV4-2 and TRBJ1-5; D is undetermined. The TCR was taken from a man between 18 and 29 years old in good health and CMV-seropositive. The specimen was PBMCs. The CDR3 region has the DNA TGTGCCAGCAGCCAAGAGGCGGGGAATAGCAATCAGCCCCAGCATTTT. Its translation: CASSQEAGNSNQPQHF.